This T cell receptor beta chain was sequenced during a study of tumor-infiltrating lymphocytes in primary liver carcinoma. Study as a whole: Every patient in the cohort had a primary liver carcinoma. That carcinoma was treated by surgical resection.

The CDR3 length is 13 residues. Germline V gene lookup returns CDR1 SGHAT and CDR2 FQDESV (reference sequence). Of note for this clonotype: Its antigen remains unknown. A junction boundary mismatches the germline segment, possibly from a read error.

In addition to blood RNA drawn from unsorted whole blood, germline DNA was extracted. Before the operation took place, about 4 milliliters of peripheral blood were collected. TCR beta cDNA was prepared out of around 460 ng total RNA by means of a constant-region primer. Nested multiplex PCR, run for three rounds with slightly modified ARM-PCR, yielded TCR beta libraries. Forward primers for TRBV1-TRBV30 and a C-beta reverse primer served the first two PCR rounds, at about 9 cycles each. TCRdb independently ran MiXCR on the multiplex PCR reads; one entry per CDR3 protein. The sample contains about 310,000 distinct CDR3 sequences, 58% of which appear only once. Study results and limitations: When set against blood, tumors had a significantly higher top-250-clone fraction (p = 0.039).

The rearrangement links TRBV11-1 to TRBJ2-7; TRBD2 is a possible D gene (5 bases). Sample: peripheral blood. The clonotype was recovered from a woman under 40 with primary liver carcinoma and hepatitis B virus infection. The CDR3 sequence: CANSRTRSYEQYF. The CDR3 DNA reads TGTGCCAACAGCCGTACTAGATCCTATGAGCAGTACTTC.